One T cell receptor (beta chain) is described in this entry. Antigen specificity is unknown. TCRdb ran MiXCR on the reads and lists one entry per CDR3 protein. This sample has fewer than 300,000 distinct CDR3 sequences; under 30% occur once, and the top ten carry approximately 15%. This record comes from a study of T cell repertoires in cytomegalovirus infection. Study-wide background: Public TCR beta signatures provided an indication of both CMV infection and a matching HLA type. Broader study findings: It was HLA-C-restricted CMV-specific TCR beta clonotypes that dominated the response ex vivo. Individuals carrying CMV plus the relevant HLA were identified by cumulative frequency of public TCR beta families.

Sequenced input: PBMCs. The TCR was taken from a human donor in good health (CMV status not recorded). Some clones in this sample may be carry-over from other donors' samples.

In DNA form, the CDR3 reads TGCGCCAGCAGCCAGGCTCCGGGACAGGGCAACGTCTGGGGGGCCAACGTCCTGACTTTC. It yields the protein CASSQAPGQGNVWGANVLTF. J is TRBJ2-6 and V is TRBV4-3; 9 bases are a match to TRBD1. The V segment lost 3 bases and the J segment 4 bases; nucleotides outside the gene matches: 16. CDR3 size: 20 residues. Germline-derived CDR1 and CDR2 are LGHNA and YSLEER.